There are a few counts of the clone carrying this TCR beta chain. Its cognate antigen is unknown. PCR was performed using 60 Vbeta and 13 Jbeta primers. TCRdb's table, derived via immunoSEQ multiplex PCR, lists solely in-frame clones and lacks some. The sample carries roughly 100,000 clones, roughly 13% recorded once. Sampled while nominally healthy, donors likely had unrecorded immune exposures. CDR1 and CDR2 from the germline V gene are SGHNT and YENEEA. This CDR3 contains 13 residues. V was trimmed by 1 base and J by 4 bases, leaving 5 bases between them. The data were obtained in a study of cytomegalovirus exposure and HLA in healthy donors. Study conclusions and caveats: It was fewer than 200 TCR beta chains that were listed as cytomegalovirus-associated.

The V gene is TRBV11-3, the J gene TRBJ2-1; D might be TRBD2 (5 bases). The sequenced material came from PBMCs. The sequence was collected from a man aged 35 to 55 in good health and CMV-seropositive. The chain's CDR3 is CASSLGEYNEQFF. The CDR3 nucleotides are TGTGCCAGCAGCTTAGGGGAGTACAATGAGCAGTTCTTC.